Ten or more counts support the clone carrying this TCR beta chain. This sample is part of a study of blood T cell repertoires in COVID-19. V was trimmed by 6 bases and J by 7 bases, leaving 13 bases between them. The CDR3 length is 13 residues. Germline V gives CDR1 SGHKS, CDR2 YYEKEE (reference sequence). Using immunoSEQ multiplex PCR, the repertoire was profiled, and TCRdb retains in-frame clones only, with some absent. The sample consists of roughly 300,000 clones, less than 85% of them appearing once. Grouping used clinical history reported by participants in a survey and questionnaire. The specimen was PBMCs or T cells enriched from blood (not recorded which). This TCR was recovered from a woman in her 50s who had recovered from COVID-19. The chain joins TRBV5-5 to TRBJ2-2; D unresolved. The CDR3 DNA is TGTGCCAGCAACCCCCGCGGAGACGGGGAGCTGTTTTTT. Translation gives CASNPRGDGELFF. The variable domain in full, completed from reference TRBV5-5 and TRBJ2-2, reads DAGVTQSPTHLIKTRGQQVTLRCSPISGHKSVSWYQQVLGQGPQFIFQYYEKEERGRGNFPDRFSARQFPNYSSELNVNALLLGDSALYLCASNPRGDGELFFGEGSRLTVL.